This T cell receptor (beta chain) was identified during a study of cytomegalovirus exposure and HLA in healthy donors. On the study more broadly: Early released data comprised 80 million to 90 million unique TCRs from HLA-typed donors.

Comments on this clone: The antigen remains unidentified.

General study points: The authors reported that TCR beta sequences could predict HLA-A and HLA-B alleles. These predictions were accurate for most subjects in the first cohort. A later analysis reportedly identified an Asian-associated ancestry cluster as carrying fewer N-insertions than the approximately 710-donor mean.

With 60 Vbeta and 13 Jbeta primers, the PCR was carried out. Only in-frame clones appear in the TCRdb table, and some are missing; sequencing was by immunoSEQ multiplex PCR. The sample includes 200,000 to 250,000 clones, approximately 82% of them seen just once. This CDR3 is built from 16 residues. V lost 4 bases to trimming and J lost 4 bases, with 19 bases between them. Per germline, CDR1 MGHRA and CDR2 YSYEKL. This sequence was found in a man younger than 30 in good health and CMV-seronegative. The sample was PBMCs. The chain joins TRBV4-1 to TRBJ2-5; D not resolved. The CDR3 sequence is CASSPGAADAGETQYF. Here the CDR3 DNA reads TGCGCCAGCAGCCCCGGCGCCGCGGATGCCGGAGAGACCCAGTACTTC.